The rows below give T cell receptor beta chains drawn from one sample of a study of early T cells in non-severe SARS-CoV-2 infection. One entry per CDR3 protein, called by TCRdb with MiXCR from the 5' RACE reads. The data hold roughly 99,000 distinct CDR3 sequences, with 8.5% to 14% observed a single time. Sequencing used whole blood. The receptor set was obtained from an adult who was a healthcare worker with PCR-confirmed SARS-CoV-2 infection or an uninfected control (not recorded which). Both conserved end residues are part of each CDR3.

j_call v_call cdr3_aa
TRBJ2-5 TRBV20-1 CSAHRTGLWTQYF
TRBJ2-3 TRBV27 CASSLRPLYSRNTDTQYF
TRBJ2-3 TRBV12-3/TRBV12-4 CASSLSWGTGGPTDTQYF
TRBJ1-3 TRBV7-9 CASSPRPGTGGSAVGNTIYF
TRBJ1-2 TRBV4-2 CASSLKDSDYGYTF
TRBJ2-7 TRBV28 CASSPIAGGFYEQYF
TRBJ2-7 TRBV7-9 CASSPLRLKGHEQYF
TRBJ2-2 TRBV5-6 CASSPVGRGVNTGELFF
TRBJ2-5 TRBV11-2 CASSLGRLETQYF
TRBJ2-7 TRBV18 CASSPGSDYEQYF
TRBJ1-2 TRBV27 CASSATGGFLDSGYTF
TRBJ2-7 TRBV27 CASSLEGRREQYF